The 15 T cell receptor beta chains given below trace back to one sample, sequenced in a study of blood T cell repertoires in COVID-19. Measured with immunoSEQ multiplex PCR; TCRdb has only the in-frame clones, and not every one. The sample has some 240,000 clones; 85% to 90% are singletons. What was sequenced was peripheral blood. The receptors here all came from a woman aged 60-75 years with COVID-19, enrolled during active disease.

The J gene is TRBJ2-3, the V gene TRBV4-2; D uncertain. Trimming took 1 base from V and 4 from J, leaving 6 bases between them. The CDR3 loop spans 13 amino acids. The V gene's germline CDR1 is LGHNA and CDR2 YNFKEQ. CDR3 amino acids: CASSQVTSDTQYF. The CDR3 coding sequence is TGTGCCAGCAGCCAAGTGACTTCAGATACGCAGTATTTT.

J is TRBJ2-3 and V is TRBV7-8; tentatively, D is TRBD2 (7 bases). Trimming took off 5 bases at V and 1 base at J, with 16 bases between the two ends. The CDR3 is 16 residues long. The germline V gene encodes CDR1 SGHVS and CDR2 FQNEAQ. CDR3 nucleotides: TGTGCCAGCAGCCCAAGGGGGGGGGCAGGCACAGATACGCAGTATTTT. This encodes CASSPRGGAGTDTQYF.

The genes are TRBV5-1 and TRBJ1-1, with 8 bases lining up with TRBD1. This CDR3 region has 14 residues. J was trimmed by 7 bases and V by 0 bases; bases with no gene match: 5. Germline V CDR1 and CDR2: SGHRS, YFSETQ. For the CDR3, the DNA is TGCGCCAGCAGCTTGGGGGACAGGAAACTTGAAGCTTTCTTT. Translation gives CASSLGDRKLEAFF.

This clone showed up just a few times. The J gene is TRBJ1-2, the V gene TRBV19; 12 nucleotides match TRBD1. J lost 4 bases, V lost 10 bases, and 10 bases had no gene match. Germline CDR1 reads LNHDA; CDR2 reads SQIVND (reference sequence). The length of the CDR3 is 15 residues. The DNA of the CDR3 is TGTGCCACTCGACGGGACAGGGGGCAGTTCTATGGCTACACCTTC. Translating gives CATRRDRGQFYGYTF.

The gene calls are TRBV6-2 or TRBV6-3 and TRBJ1-5, with TRBD1 as a possible D gene (5 bases). Germline V lookup: CDR1 MNHEY, CDR2 SVGEGT. The V end was cut by 4 bases, the J end by 0 bases, with 10 bases between. The CDR3 is made up of 15 amino acids. The CDR3 reads CASSLTEYSNQPQHF. CDR3 DNA sequence: TGTGCCAGCAGTTTGACAGAGTATAGCAATCAGCCCCAGCATTTT.

The rearrangement joins TRBV27 to TRBJ2-3; 9 positions agree with TRBD2. This CDR3 has 16 residues. The V and J ends lost 6 bases and 1 base, in that order; junction bases with no gene match: 8. Germline V gives CDR1 MNHEY, CDR2 SMNVEV (reference sequence). The DNA of the CDR3 is TGTGCCAGCAGCACCCCCGAGCGGGGGGGCACAGATACGCAGTATTTT. Amino acids: CASSTPERGGTDTQYF.

DNA of the CDR3: TGTGCCAGCAGCGGGACAGGTGGGAAGAACACTGAAGCTTTCTTT. Its translation is CASSGTGGKNTEAFF. The V gene is TRBV5-5, the J gene TRBJ1-1, with TRBD1 matching 8 bases. From germline, CDR1 is SGHKS and CDR2 YYEKEE (reference sequence). The CDR3 totals 15 residues. V lost 4 bases, J lost 1 base, and 6 bases stayed unmatched.

The chain has TRBV7-9 and TRBJ2-7, with TRBD1 matching 9 bases. The V gene's germline CDR1 is SEHNR and CDR2 FQNEAQ (reference sequence). This CDR3 is built from 15 residues. J lost 3 bases, V lost 4 bases, and 7 bases had no gene match. The CDR3 loop is CASSWGQGINYEQYF. The DNA of the CDR3 is TGTGCCAGCAGCTGGGGACAGGGAATCAACTACGAGCAGTACTTC.

The rearrangement uses TRBV7-2 and TRBJ2-5; TRBD2 might be the D (6 bases). Deletions cut 0 bases from V and 3 bases from J, with 14 bases between. CDR1 and CDR2 (germline): SGHTA, FQGNSA. The CDR3 contains 16 residues. The chain's CDR3 is CASSLAAGTAKETQYF. The CDR3, as DNA: TGTGCCAGCAGCTTAGCTGCCGGGACTGCAAAAGAGACCCAGTACTTC.

This clone was counted a few times. The rearrangement joins TRBV7-2 to TRBJ1-1; TRBD1 matches 8 bases. CDR1 and CDR2 (germline): SGHTA, FQGNSA. This CDR3 has 15 amino acids. V shed 6 bases, J shed 2 bases, and the junction held 8 bases outside the gene matches. DNA for the CDR3: TGTGCCAGCAGACTACAGGGGGGGGTAAACACTGAAGCTTTCTTT. Protein product: CASRLQGGVNTEAFF.

In its sample, this clone was seen a few times. J is TRBJ1-4 and V is TRBV6-5; D is possibly TRBD1 (5 bases). The V end was cut by 4 bases, the J end by 7 bases, with 19 bases between. The CDR3 extends over 16 amino acids. Germline V CDR1 and CDR2: MNHEY, SVGAGI. CDR3 coding DNA: TGTGCCAGCAGTTCCCCCGGGGGGTTCGGGGGTGAAAAACTGTTTTTT. Amino acid sequence: CASSSPGGFGGEKLFF.

The J gene is TRBJ2-1, the V gene TRBV19, with D possibly matching TRBD1 (6 bases). Germline loops: CDR1 LNHDA, CDR2 SQIVND (reference sequence). The CDR3 runs to 14 residues. The V end lost 5 bases, the J end lost 6 bases, and 14 bases lay between the germline ends. CDR3 in amino acids: CASSSTPQGNEQFF. The CDR3 nucleotides are TGTGCCAGTAGTTCCACCCCACAGGGCAATGAGCAGTTCTTC.

The V gene is TRBV5-4, the J gene TRBJ2-3, with 7 positions matching TRBD1. Trimming removed 10 bases from V and 2 bases from J; junction bases left unmatched: 10. The CDR3 runs to 14 residues. Germline CDR1 SGHNT, CDR2 YYREEE (reference sequence). This chain's CDR3 is CAQSFGTDTDTQYF. Here the CDR3 DNA reads TGTGCCCAGAGTTTTGGGACAGACACAGATACGCAGTATTTT.

This sequence joins TRBV19 and TRBJ1-1; D not certain. V was shortened by 3 bases and J by 10 bases, with 12 bases between the two germline ends. Germline loops: CDR1 LNHDA, CDR2 SQIVND (reference sequence). The CDR3 extends over 12 amino acids. The CDR3 sequence is CASSMGPSVAFF. The CDR3 DNA reads TGTGCCAGTAGTATGGGCCCATCGGTAGCTTTCTTT.

V gene TRBV19 combines with J gene TRBJ2-1; 10 positions match TRBD1. The CDR3 extends over 12 amino acids. Germline CDR1 LNHDA, CDR2 SQIVND (reference sequence). The DNA of the CDR3 is TGTGGAGAGACAGGGGGCGTAGATGAGCAGTTCTTC. The encoded protein is CGETGGVDEQFF.